The clone carrying this TCR beta chain showed up just a few times. Antigen specificity is unknown. The data were taken from a study of T cell responses to AZD1222 COVID-19 vaccine. Study results and limitations: Spike-specific TCR breadth and depth went up after people got two AZD1222 doses. Seropositive AZD1222 recipients at baseline numbered only 6 or 7. Reportedly, close to half of spike-specific TCRs are directed against unmutated variant regions.

Here immunoSEQ multiplex PCR was the method, and the copy in TCRdb shows in-frame clones only, minus some. The sample includes 90,000 to 120,000 clones, roughly nine tenths seen only once; the top ten take about 3%. Specimen: peripheral blood, collected on day 0 of MenACWY control vaccination. The clonotype comes from an adult in good health.

This chain's CDR3 is CAISDQGAANTEAFF. The CDR3 DNA sequence: TGTGCCATCAGTGACCAGGGGGCGGCGAACACTGAAGCTTTCTTT. This sequence joins TRBV10-3 and TRBJ1-1, with 8 bases lining up with TRBD1. The ends lost 3 bases at V and 1 base at J; junction bases unmatched: 4. The CDR3 runs to 15 residues. Per the germline V gene, CDR1 is ENHRY and CDR2 is SYGVKD.